One T cell receptor beta chain is described in this entry. This clonotype was seen repeatedly, ten times or more. The antigen it binds to is not known. Base qualities are not provided; no much larger clone lies one nucleotide away. Trimming takes 3 bases from V and 4 bases from J, and the germline ends sit 8 bases apart. Including the terminal cysteine and phenylalanine, the CDR3 comprises 13 residues. Only the CDR3 part of the read is kept: 39 bases, read in frame from the first base. The germline V gene encodes CDR1 MNHEY and CDR2 SMNVEV (reference sequence). This entry is derived from a study of T cells in Graves' hyperthyroidism and ophthalmopathy (dated by TCRdb to about 2019). Broadly, across the study: Peripheral blood samples were taken at initial diagnosis, before any treatment was given. To identify distinguishing TCR V-J signatures, a discovery cohort of around 100 patients was used, comprising 43 with Graves' ophthalmopathy and around 60 with stable Graves' hyperthyroidism. Whether ophthalmopathy could be predicted prospectively was tested in an independent validation cohort made up of some 20 hyperthyroidism patients plus 17 patients who later progressed to ophthalmopathy. For training and testing, the approximately 92 patients in the discovery cohort were randomly divided in a 7:3 ratio. Thyroid tissue and blood T-cell repertoires from six Graves' hyperthyroidism patients were also compared in the study. After sampling, hyperthyroidism patients received methimazole starting at 30 mg daily, and ophthalmopathy patients received high-dose intravenous methylprednisolone. The paper describes TCR Vbeta CDR3 sequencing of 135 peripheral blood samples, made up of fewer than 50 ophthalmopathy patients, roughly 80 hyperthyroidism patients and roughly 17 progressor patients. The investigation overall reported the following: In validation, the model predicted progression to ophthalmopathy with over 60% sensitivity and approximately 72% specificity, a median of roughly seven months before onset. No statistical method was used to set the sample size in advance, and investigators knew the group allocation. In cross-validation, a model built on a 13 V-J signature told ophthalmopathy apart from stable hyperthyroidism with roughly 87% sensitivity and approximately 84% specificity, and in testing the same model reached 80%/75%. Most expanded thyroid clonotypes (frequency above 0.001) were also detected in blood, suggesting blood repertoires may reflect thyroid immune responses.

Stable Graves' hyperthyroidism was defined as the absence of progression to ophthalmopathy over 18 months of follow-up. Hyperthyroidism patients were newly diagnosed, had a disease duration of under 2 months, and were aged 18 to 65 years. The study excluded patients with uncontrolled infections, other autoimmune diseases, pregnancy or lactation. Diagnoses were based on clinical symptoms, serum thyroxine and TRAb, thyroid ultrasound and orbital computed tomography. Ficoll-Paque density gradient centrifugation was used to isolate PBMCs from approximately 11 ml of fresh peripheral blood. Trizol reagent was used to extract total RNA, and RNA quality was then checked on an Agilent 2100 Bioanalyzer. The TCR beta CDR3 regions were amplified from RNA transcripts. The first round of RT-PCR for the TCR CDR3 was performed with the HTBI primer set and the Qiagen OneStep RT-PCR kit. A second multiplex PCR round built the libraries, followed by size selection and purification. Paired-end sequencing of the libraries was performed with 100 bp reads on an Illumina HiSeq2000. The paper's data handling went like this. Raw data were processed with SOAPnuke, discarding reads with adapters, uncalled bases, mean Phred below 15, or no exact constant-primer or identifier match. COPE v1.2.5 was used to merge high-quality paired reads, and clonotypes were defined as unique nucleotide sequences. MiTCR v1.1 was used to align the clonotypes against IMGT TRBV, TRBD and TRBJ reference segments. The analysis included only V-J combinations with a frequency above 0.0001, which together covered roughly 99% of the repertoires. A TCS score was defined as the ratio between F50 (clonal expansion) and ExV (chaos), using BLOSUM62-based TCRdist between CDR3 peptides within each V-J. Welch's t-statistics and random forest reduced around 550 V-J features to 13, which were used in a naive Bayes classifier (R e1071). Starting from the raw public reads, TCRdb applied fastp trimming at Q25, assembled clones with MiXCR and retained in-frame beta chains. Every entry covers one CDR3 protein and lists the most common genes and DNA from its rows. What appears here as the V and J calls and clone size reflects TCRdb's work, not the paper's. The table for this sample lists more than 600,000 distinct CDR3 sequences; over 15% of them were counted only once. The top ten constitute around 8% of the sample.

Input material: blood. This sequence originates from a man in his late teens or twenties with Graves' hyperthyroidism. This sequence uses TRBV27 and TRBJ2-3, with a weak D call of TRBD1 (6 bases match). The nucleotides read TGTGCCAGCAGTTTCCGACAGGCAGATACGCAGTATTTT. Its translation reads: CASSFRQADTQYF.